A selection of T cell receptor beta chains follows, all from one sample in a study of blood T cell repertoires in COVID-19. Repertoires were generated with immunoSEQ multiplex PCR, while TCRdb's copy carries only in-frame clones and drops some. Of over 150,000 clones listed, 85% to 90% are singletons. Sequencing input: peripheral blood. The receptors were gathered from a man in his sixties with COVID-19, enrolled during active disease. Both conserved end residues are part of each CDR3. A D gene is named only where the DNA matches it firmly. Some rows have no size entry. The others give once, few or many, or a class for an expanded clone.

few	TRBV7-9	TRBD2	TRBJ2-5	CASSLTSGGGKETQYF	TGTGCCAGCAGCTTGACTAGCGGGGGCGGAAAAGAGACCCAGTACTTC
.	TRBV14	TRBD1	TRBJ2-7	CASSQPGQGPYEQYF	TGTGCCAGCAGCCAGCCGGGACAGGGTCCCTACGAGCAGTACTTC
few	TRBV9	.	TRBJ1-1	CASSVVGLLDTEAFF	TGTGCCAGCAGCGTAGTGGGGCTTTTAGACACTGAAGCTTTCTTT
.	TRBV6-2/TRBV6-3	TRBD1	TRBJ1-1	CASSPLGQGSNTEAFF	TGTGCCAGCAGTCCCCTGGGACAGGGATCGAACACTGAAGCTTTCTTT
.	TRBV28	TRBD1	TRBJ2-7	CASSLFGEDRGFYEQYF	TGTGCCAGCAGTTTATTCGGGGAGGACAGGGGTTTCTACGAGCAGTACTTC
few	TRBV28	TRBD1	TRBJ1-1	CASSSQGARKSEAFF	TGTGCCAGCAGTTCTCAGGGGGCGCGAAAAAGTGAAGCTTTCTTT
.	TRBV6-2/TRBV6-3	.	TRBJ2-4	CASSYGGANKNIQYF	TGTGCCAGCAGTTACGGCGGGGCGAACAAAAACATTCAGTACTTC
.	TRBV18	.	TRBJ1-5	CASSPMAPQGNQPQHF	TGTGCCAGCTCACCAATGGCACCTCAGGGCAATCAGCCCCAGCATTTT
once	TRBV10-3	.	TRBJ1-1	CAISATGENTEAFF	TGTGCCATCAGTGCCACAGGTGAGAACACTGAAGCTTTCTTT
.	TRBV7-9	TRBD1	TRBJ1-1	CASSLATGAEAFF	TGTGCCAGCAGCTTAGCAACAGGGGCCGAAGCTTTCTTT
.	TRBV6-2/TRBV6-3	TRBD2	TRBJ2-1	CASSSPLAGAYNEQFF	TGTGCCAGCAGTTCCCCCCTAGCGGGAGCCTACAATGAGCAGTTCTTC
.	TRBV11-3	TRBD1	TRBJ1-1	CASSLATGGNEAFF	TGTGCCAGCAGCTTGGCAACAGGGGGGAATGAAGCTTTCTTT
once	TRBV20-1	.	TRBJ2-1	CSATRDEQFF	TGCAGTGCTACCCGAGATGAGCAGTTCTTC
.	TRBV9	TRBD2	TRBJ2-1	CASSVDLAGINEQFF	TGTGCCAGCAGCGTAGACCTAGCGGGGATCAATGAGCAGTTCTTC
.	TRBV5-5	TRBD1	TRBJ1-1	CASSFRGDRTIVEAFF	TGTGCCAGCAGCTTCCGCGGGGACAGGACCATCGTGGAAGCTTTCTTT